These T cell receptor beta chains were read from a single sample in a study of identifying expanded T cells in peripheral blood. Profiling relied on immunoSEQ multiplex PCR, and the TCRdb table lists in-frame clones only, not all of them. The data show about 100,000 clones, 88% seen once. The sample comprised blood. Receptors originate from a person aged 18 to 75 in good health. Each CDR3 is given with its conserved first and last residue. D genes are given only for firm matches. Rows may omit the clone size; those that give it use once, few, many or a size class.

j_gene: TRBJ2-5; d_gene: NA; abundance: NA; v_gene: TRBV7-9; CDR3aa: CASSLVGMETQYF; CDR3nt: TGTGCCAGCAGCTTAGTTGGAATGGAGACCCAGTACTTC
j_gene: TRBJ2-5; d_gene: TRBD2; abundance: NA; v_gene: TRBV19; CDR3aa: CASSPIGLAGEETQYF; CDR3nt: TGTGCCAGTAGCCCCATTGGGCTAGCGGGAGAAGAGACCCAGTACTTC
j_gene: TRBJ1-4; d_gene: NA; abundance: NA; v_gene: TRBV5-4; CDR3aa: CASSLDPSNEKLFF; CDR3nt: TGTGCCAGCAGCTTGGACCCCTCGAATGAAAAACTGTTTTTT
j_gene: TRBJ2-7; d_gene: TRBD2; abundance: NA; v_gene: TRBV5-1; CDR3aa: CASSLTSGGSYEQYF; CDR3nt: TGCGCCAGCAGCCTCACTAGCGGGGGCTCCTACGAGCAGTACTTC
j_gene: TRBJ1-1; d_gene: TRBD1; abundance: NA; v_gene: TRBV10-3; CDR3aa: CAITPGQENTEAFF; CDR3nt: TGTGCCATCACCCCGGGACAGGAGAACACTGAAGCTTTCTTT
j_gene: TRBJ2-5; d_gene: NA; abundance: once; v_gene: TRBV12-5; CDR3aa: CASGFDNYETQYF; CDR3nt: TGTGCTAGTGGTTTTGACAATTACGAGACCCAGTACTTC
j_gene: TRBJ2-5; d_gene: TRBD2; abundance: NA; v_gene: TRBV2; CDR3aa: CASSGRLAGGYEETQYF; CDR3nt: TGTGCCAGCAGTGGAAGGCTAGCGGGGGGTTACGAAGAGACCCAGTACTTC
j_gene: TRBJ2-7; d_gene: NA; abundance: NA; v_gene: TRBV7-8; CDR3aa: CASSLVLGGDSYEQYF; CDR3nt: TGTGCCAGCAGCTTAGTACTTGGCGGGGACTCCTACGAGCAGTACTTC
j_gene: TRBJ2-2; d_gene: NA; abundance: NA; v_gene: TRBV7-2; CDR3aa: CATVGRGNTGELFF; CDR3nt: TGTGCCACCGTCGGTCGGGGGAACACCGGGGAGCTGTTTTTT
j_gene: TRBJ2-3; d_gene: NA; abundance: NA; v_gene: TRBV29-1; CDR3aa: CSVEQSTDTQYF; CDR3nt: TGCAGCGTTGAACAGAGCACAGATACGCAGTATTTT
j_gene: TRBJ1-4; d_gene: TRBD1; abundance: NA; v_gene: TRBV4-3; CDR3aa: CASSQDHGTGGLRKLFF; CDR3nt: TGCGCCAGCAGCCAAGATCATGGGACAGGGGGCTTACGGAAACTGTTTTTT
j_gene: TRBJ1-1; d_gene: NA; abundance: NA; v_gene: TRBV4-3; CDR3aa: CASSEGGGGGTEAFF; CDR3nt: TGCGCCAGCAGCGAAGGGGGGGGCGGTGGGACTGAAGCTTTCTTT
j_gene: TRBJ1-5; d_gene: TRBD1; abundance: NA; v_gene: TRBV30; CDR3aa: CAWSATGYQPQHF; CDR3nt: TGTGCCTGGAGTGCGACAGGGTATCAGCCCCAGCATTTT
j_gene: TRBJ2-7; d_gene: TRBD1; abundance: NA; v_gene: TRBV15; CDR3aa: CATSRSRDRGPNEQYF; CDR3nt: TGTGCCACCAGCAGATCCCGGGACAGGGGGCCGAACGAGCAGTACTTC
j_gene: TRBJ2-1; d_gene: NA; abundance: NA; v_gene: TRBV7-2; CDR3aa: CASTIRNEQFF; CDR3nt: TGTGCCAGCACCATCCGCAATGAGCAGTTCTTC
j_gene: TRBJ2-5; d_gene: NA; abundance: NA; v_gene: TRBV13; CDR3aa: CASSLAGPTETQYF; CDR3nt: TGTGCCAGCAGCTTAGCGGGACCCACGGAGACCCAGTACTTC
j_gene: TRBJ1-1; d_gene: NA; abundance: NA; v_gene: TRBV7-3; CDR3aa: CASSSQGGVTEAFF; CDR3nt: TGTGCCAGCAGCTCACAGGGAGGGGTCACTGAAGCTTTCTTT
j_gene: TRBJ2-3; d_gene: TRBD2; abundance: NA; v_gene: TRBV5-4; CDR3aa: CASSWGLAGVSDTQYF; CDR3nt: TGTGCCAGCAGCTGGGGACTAGCGGGAGTGTCAGATACGCAGTATTTT
j_gene: TRBJ2-5; d_gene: NA; abundance: NA; v_gene: TRBV15; CDR3aa: CATSRDRGGEETQYF; CDR3nt: TGTGCCACCAGCAGAGATCGTGGCGGTGAAGAGACCCAGTACTTC
j_gene: TRBJ1-2; d_gene: TRBD1; abundance: NA; v_gene: TRBV19; CDR3aa: CASSTSYGTGNYGYTF; CDR3nt: TGTGCCAGTAGTACCTCCTACGGGACAGGGAACTATGGCTACACCTTC
j_gene: TRBJ1-5; d_gene: NA; abundance: few; v_gene: TRBV7-2; CDR3aa: CASSLGLISNQPQHF; CDR3nt: TGTGCCAGCAGCTTAGGCCTGATTAGCAATCAGCCCCAGCATTTT
j_gene: TRBJ1-2; d_gene: NA; abundance: NA; v_gene: TRBV28; CDR3aa: CASRTKGLNYGYTF; CDR3nt: TGTGCCAGCAGAACGAAGGGACTCAACTATGGCTACACCTTC
j_gene: TRBJ1-3; d_gene: TRBD1; abundance: NA; v_gene: TRBV6-6; CDR3aa: CASSPRDRGSGNTIYF; CDR3nt: TGTGCCAGCAGTCCCCGGGACAGGGGATCGGGAAACACCATATATTTT
j_gene: TRBJ1-2; d_gene: TRBD1; abundance: NA; v_gene: TRBV18; CDR3aa: CASSRLSLGTGIGYTF; CDR3nt: TGTGCCAGCTCACGTCTAAGTCTCGGGACAGGGATTGGCTACACCTTC
j_gene: TRBJ1-1; d_gene: NA; abundance: NA; v_gene: TRBV2; CDR3aa: CASSISNTEAFF; CDR3nt: TGTGCCAGCAGTATTTCGAACACTGAAGCTTTCTTT
j_gene: TRBJ2-3; d_gene: NA; abundance: NA; v_gene: TRBV11-3; CDR3aa: CASSLDPGDTQYF; CDR3nt: TGTGCCAGCAGCTTAGATCCGGGGGATACGCAGTATTTT
j_gene: TRBJ2-5; d_gene: NA; abundance: NA; v_gene: TRBV7-9; CDR3aa: CASSFGADWETQYF; CDR3nt: TGTGCCAGCAGCTTCGGGGCCGATTGGGAGACCCAGTACTTC
j_gene: TRBJ2-3; d_gene: NA; abundance: NA; v_gene: TRBV10-3; CDR3aa: CATDKVSASTDTQYF; CDR3nt: TGTGCCACCGACAAGGTATCTGCTAGCACAGATACGCAGTATTTT
j_gene: TRBJ1-2; d_gene: NA; abundance: few; v_gene: TRBV5-6; CDR3aa: CASSLVGNGYTF; CDR3nt: TGTGCCAGCAGCTTGGTCGGTAATGGCTACACCTTC
j_gene: TRBJ2-2; d_gene: NA; abundance: once; v_gene: TRBV5-4; CDR3aa: CASSLFPGPNTGELFF; CDR3nt: TGTGCCAGCAGCTTGTTTCCAGGGCCGAACACCGGGGAGCTGTTTTTT
j_gene: TRBJ2-3; d_gene: NA; abundance: NA; v_gene: TRBV7-9; CDR3aa: CASSFSGARDTQYF; CDR3nt: TGTGCCAGCAGCTTTTCAGGGGCACGAGATACGCAGTATTTT
j_gene: TRBJ2-3; d_gene: NA; abundance: NA; v_gene: TRBV6-5; CDR3aa: CASKSAVPDTQYF; CDR3nt: TGTGCCAGCAAATCGGCAGTCCCGGATACGCAGTATTTT
j_gene: TRBJ1-4; d_gene: NA; abundance: NA; v_gene: TRBV7-9; CDR3aa: CASSPRLRNEKLFF; CDR3nt: TGTGCCAGCAGCCCCCGTTTGAGAAATGAAAAACTGTTTTTT
j_gene: TRBJ1-2; d_gene: NA; abundance: NA; v_gene: TRBV6-1; CDR3aa: CASSEDGGASYYGYTF; CDR3nt: TGTGCCAGCAGTGAAGATGGGGGGGCCTCTTACTATGGCTACACCTTC
j_gene: TRBJ1-5; d_gene: NA; abundance: NA; v_gene: TRBV11-1; CDR3aa: CASSLGAGQPQHF; CDR3nt: TGTGCCAGCAGCTTGGGAGCAGGTCAGCCCCAGCATTTT
j_gene: TRBJ2-2; d_gene: NA; abundance: NA; v_gene: TRBV19; CDR3aa: CASRGTRNTGELFF; CDR3nt: TGTGCCAGTAGAGGAACCAGGAACACCGGGGAGCTGTTTTTT
j_gene: TRBJ2-1; d_gene: TRBD2; abundance: NA; v_gene: TRBV11-2; CDR3aa: CASSLASGAYNEQFF; CDR3nt: TGTGCCAGCAGCTTAGCTAGCGGGGCCTACAATGAGCAGTTCTTC
j_gene: TRBJ1-2; d_gene: NA; abundance: NA; v_gene: TRBV6-5; CDR3aa: CASSYFGGGYGYTF; CDR3nt: TGTGCCAGCAGTTACTTCGGGGGGGGCTATGGCTACACCTTC
j_gene: TRBJ2-7; d_gene: TRBD2; abundance: NA; v_gene: TRBV29-1; CDR3aa: CSVERASGGISYEQYF; CDR3nt: TGCAGCGTTGAACGGGCTAGCGGCGGTATCTCCTACGAGCAGTACTTC
j_gene: TRBJ2-3; d_gene: NA; abundance: few; v_gene: TRBV7-8; CDR3aa: CASSLSPRHTDTQYF; CDR3nt: TGTGCCAGCAGCTTATCCCCCCGACACACAGATACGCAGTATTTT
j_gene: TRBJ1-3; d_gene: NA; abundance: NA; v_gene: TRBV6-5; CDR3aa: CASSRGNTIYF; CDR3nt: TGTGCCAGCAGTAGGGGAAACACCATATATTTT
j_gene: TRBJ1-1; d_gene: TRBD1; abundance: NA; v_gene: TRBV7-9; CDR3aa: CASSLRWAGGTEAFF; CDR3nt: TGTGCCAGCAGCCTCAGATGGGCAGGGGGCACTGAAGCTTTCTTT
j_gene: TRBJ1-4; d_gene: NA; abundance: NA; v_gene: TRBV7-2; CDR3aa: CASSLTDPRFSTNEKLFF; CDR3nt: TGTGCCAGCAGCTTAACAGACCCCAGATTTTCAACTAATGAAAAACTGTTTTTT
j_gene: TRBJ1-5; d_gene: NA; abundance: NA; v_gene: TRBV2; CDR3aa: CASSEWQVINQPQHF; CDR3nt: TGTGCCAGCAGTGAATGGCAGGTCATCAATCAGCCCCAGCATTTT
j_gene: TRBJ2-2; d_gene: NA; abundance: NA; v_gene: TRBV29-1; CDR3aa: CSAYGFKNWTGELFF; CDR3nt: TGCAGCGCCTACGGTTTTAAGAATTGGACCGGGGAGCTGTTTTTT
j_gene: TRBJ1-1; d_gene: NA; abundance: few; v_gene: TRBV19; CDR3aa: CASSTGHRNTEAFF; CDR3nt: TGTGCCAGTAGTACGGGACATAGGAACACTGAAGCTTTCTTT
j_gene: TRBJ1-5; d_gene: NA; abundance: NA; v_gene: TRBV4-3; CDR3aa: CASSQDGVNQPQHF; CDR3nt: TGCGCCAGCAGCCAAGACGGGGTTAATCAGCCCCAGCATTTT
j_gene: TRBJ2-3; d_gene: NA; abundance: NA; v_gene: TRBV5-1; CDR3aa: CASSFVSPGTDTQYF; CDR3nt: TGCGCCAGCAGCTTCGTCTCCCCCGGCACAGATACGCAGTATTTT
j_gene: TRBJ2-1; d_gene: TRBD2; abundance: NA; v_gene: TRBV19; CDR3aa: CASSGAGLAGVTEQFF; CDR3nt: TGTGCCAGTAGTGGGGCGGGACTAGCGGGAGTTACTGAGCAGTTCTTC
j_gene: TRBJ1-1; d_gene: NA; abundance: NA; v_gene: TRBV20-1; CDR3aa: CSASGIEAFF; CDR3nt: TGCAGTGCTAGCGGAATCGAAGCTTTCTTT
j_gene: TRBJ1-5; d_gene: TRBD1; abundance: few; v_gene: TRBV6-5; CDR3aa: CASRGTGGGNQPQHF; CDR3nt: TGTGCCAGCAGGGGGACAGGGGGCGGCAATCAGCCCCAGCATTTT
j_gene: TRBJ2-5; d_gene: TRBD2; abundance: NA; v_gene: TRBV5-1; CDR3aa: CASSLGSSGGAYQETQYF; CDR3nt: TGCGCCAGCAGCTTGGGATCTTCGGGGGGAGCGTACCAAGAGACCCAGTACTTC
j_gene: TRBJ1-1; d_gene: TRBD1; abundance: NA; v_gene: TRBV11-2; CDR3aa: CASSHGQVSGTEAFF; CDR3nt: TGTGCCAGCAGCCACGGACAGGTTAGCGGCACTGAAGCTTTCTTT